Following are 14 T cell receptor beta chains from one sample sequenced in a study of blood T cell repertoires in COVID-19. The repertoire was sequenced with immunoSEQ multiplex PCR; TCRdb's copy has only in-frame clones and lacks some. The table has tens of thousands of clones, about 90% seen once. The sample comprised peripheral blood. The origin of the receptors is a man older than 75 with acute or convalescent COVID-19.

The chain joins TRBV6-5 to TRBJ2-7, with a tentative D call TRBD2 (6 bases). V lost 5 bases and J 3 bases, leaving 14 bases between the germline ends. The length of the CDR3 is 14 residues. From germline, CDR1 is MNHEY and CDR2 SVGAGI. Here the CDR3 DNA reads TGTGCCAGCAGTATCGGACTACTGAACTACGAGCAGTACTTC. Translated, it gives CASSIGLLNYEQYF.

The chain is built from TRBV28 and TRBJ2-6; 9 bases align to TRBD1. V lost 6 bases to trimming and J lost 0 bases; unmatched junction nucleotides: 9. This CDR3 comprises 18 residues. Germline V lookup: CDR1 MDHEN, CDR2 SYDVKM. CDR3 sequence: CASRRSGQGISGANVLTF. CDR3 bases: TGTGCCAGCAGGCGGTCCGGACAGGGGATCTCTGGGGCCAACGTCCTGACTTTC.

Written as DNA, the CDR3 is TGTGCCACCAGTGAAACTACAGGGGGCAGGTGGGAGCAGTACTTC. Amino acids: CATSETTGGRWEQYF. V usage is TRBV24-1 and J usage is TRBJ2-7; 9 bases match TRBD1. V lost 4 bases to trimming and J lost 7 bases; unmatched junction nucleotides: 10. This CDR3 comprises 15 residues. Germline V gives CDR1 KGHDR, CDR2 SFDVKD.

The chain joins TRBV5-1 to TRBJ1-5; D possibly corresponds to TRBD1 (6 bases). Germline V gene data show CDR1 as SGHRS and CDR2 as YFSETQ. The CDR3 extends over 15 amino acids. Trimming pared 0 bases from V and 2 bases from J, leaving 9 bases between. The CDR3 sequence is CASSLAGGRNQPQHF. CDR3 DNA: TGCGCCAGCAGCTTGGCTGGGGGCCGCAATCAGCCCCAGCATTTT.

This clone was detected a few times. V gene TRBV27 combines with J gene TRBJ2-1, with a tentative D call TRBD2 (6 bases). V was shortened by 3 bases and J by 6 bases, with 6 bases between the two germline ends. The CDR3 covers 12 residues. Germline V lookup: CDR1 MNHEY, CDR2 SMNVEV (reference sequence). The CDR3 DNA is TGTGCCAGCAGTTTCGGGGGCAATGAGCAGTTCTTC. This encodes CASSFGGNEQFF.

The chain has TRBV5-1 and TRBJ2-3; a possible D gene is TRBD1 (5 bases). The germline CDR1 and CDR2 sequences are SGHRS and YFSETQ. The CDR3 runs to 15 residues. Trimming pared 1 base from V and 3 bases from J, leaving 12 bases between. For the CDR3, the DNA is TGCGCCAGCAGCTTGTCTCGCAGGGCTACAGATACGCAGTATTTT. Translating it yields CASSLSRRATDTQYF.

The V and J genes are TRBV28 and TRBJ2-1; TRBD1 matches at 8 bases. The CDR3 loop spans 16 amino acids. Germline-derived CDR1 and CDR2 are MDHEN and SYDVKM. The junction had 12 bases not matched to a gene; V was cut back by 5 bases and J by 6 bases. CDR3 DNA: TGTGCCAGCAGTCCCTCCGACAGGGGTTTCAGCAATGAGCAGTTCTTC. Translated, it gives CASSPSDRGFSNEQFF.

In DNA, the CDR3 is TGTGCCAGCAGTTTACGGGGGAACCTTCTCAATGAGCAGTTCTTC. Its translation is CASSLRGNLLNEQFF. This sequence joins TRBV27 and TRBJ2-1, with D possibly TRBD2 on 6 matching bases. Germline V lookup: CDR1 MNHEY, CDR2 SMNVEV (reference sequence). The CDR3 spans 15 residues. V was pared by 2 bases and J by 6 bases, with 14 bases between.

This rearrangement joins TRBV20-1 to TRBJ1-1; TRBD1 is a possible D gene (5 bases). The germline CDR1 and CDR2 sequences are DFQATT and SNEGSKA (reference sequence). This CDR3 has 10 amino acids. V was shortened by 5 bases and J by 14 bases, with 15 bases between the two germline ends. CDR3 sequence: CSAFRERRFF. DNA for the CDR3: TGCAGTGCTTTCAGGGAAAGAAGGTTCTTT.

A word on this clone: Since the CDR3 does not end with the conserved phenylalanine or tryptophan, this likely comes from a read error. The limits of the CDR3 on the DNA are not certain, so only TCRdb's listed CDR3 is given. The rearrangement links TRBV29-1 to TRBJ2-3; the table assigns TRBD1, which was not confirmed against the DNA. The CDR3 sequence runs 12 residues, both termini included. The V gene's germline CDR1 is SQVTM and CDR2 ANQGSEA. CDR3 amino acids: CSVAYGQGLVWV.

The V call is TRBV7-2, the J call TRBJ1-5; TRBD1 matches 7 bases. CDR1 and CDR2 from the germline V gene are SGHTA and FQGNSA. Trimming took 1 base from V and 4 from J; bases not matched to a gene: 4. This CDR3 has 15 residues. The CDR3 DNA reads TGTGCCAGCAGCTTAGGGCAGGGGGAAAATCAGCCCCAGCATTTT. Residues: CASSLGQGENQPQHF.

The CDR3 loop reads CASSSLTGEDTGELFF. CDR3 coding DNA: TGCGCCAGCAGCTCCCTAACAGGGGAGGACACCGGGGAGCTGTTTTTT. The chain has TRBV5-1 and TRBJ2-2; weak D call: TRBD1 (7 bases). This CDR3 comprises 16 residues. V shed 3 bases and J shed 3 bases, with 15 bases lying between them. Germline V CDR1 and CDR2: SGHRS, YFSETQ.

The genes are TRBV7-2 and TRBJ1-5; TRBD1 is a possible D gene (5 bases). Trimming stripped 5 bases from V and 6 bases from J, with 17 bases between. Looked up from germline, CDR1 is SGHTA and CDR2 is FQGNSA. The CDR3 extends over 15 amino acids. The CDR3 loop is CASSHVGGEGQPQHF. DNA for the CDR3: TGTGCCAGCAGCCACGTGGGGGGGGAGGGTCAGCCCCAGCATTTT. The whole variable domain, filled in from reference TRBV7-2 and TRBJ1-5, reads GAGVSQSPSNKVTEKGKDVELRCDPISGHTALYWYRQSLGQGLEFLIYFQGNSAPDKSGLPSDRFSAERTGGSVSTLTIQRTQQEDSAVYLCASSHVGGEGQPQHFGDGTRLSIL.

This clone came up a few times. The chain links TRBV9 to TRBJ2-2; no firm D call. Trimming took off 4 bases at V and 2 bases at J, with 6 bases between the two ends. Germline CDR1 is SGDLS and CDR2 is YYNGEE. This CDR3 contains 13 residues. The CDR3 reads CASSPINTGELFF. Here the CDR3 DNA reads TGTGCCAGCAGCCCTATTAACACCGGGGAGCTGTTTTTT.